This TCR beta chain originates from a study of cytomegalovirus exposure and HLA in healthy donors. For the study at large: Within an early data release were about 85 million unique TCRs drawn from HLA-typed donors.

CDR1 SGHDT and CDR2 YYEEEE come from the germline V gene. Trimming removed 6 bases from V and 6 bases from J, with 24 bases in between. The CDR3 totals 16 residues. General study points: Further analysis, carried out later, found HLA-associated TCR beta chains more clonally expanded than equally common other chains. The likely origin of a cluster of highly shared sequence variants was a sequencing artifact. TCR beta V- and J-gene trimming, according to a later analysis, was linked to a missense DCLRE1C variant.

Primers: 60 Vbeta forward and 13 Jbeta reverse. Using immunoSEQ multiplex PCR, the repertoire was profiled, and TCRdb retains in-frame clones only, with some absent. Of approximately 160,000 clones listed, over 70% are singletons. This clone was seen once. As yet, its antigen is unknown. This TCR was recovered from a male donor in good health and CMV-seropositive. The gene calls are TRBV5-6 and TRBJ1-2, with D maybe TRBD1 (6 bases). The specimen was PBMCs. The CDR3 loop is CASTLRFQGHSHGYTF. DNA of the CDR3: TGTGCCAGCACCCTCCGTTTCCAGGGACACTCCCATGGCTACACCTTC. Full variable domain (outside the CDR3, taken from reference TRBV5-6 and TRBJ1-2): DAGVTQSPTHLIKTRGQQVTLRCSPKSGHDTVSWYQQALGQGPQFIFQYYEEEERQRGNFPDRFSGHQFPNYSSELNVNALLLGDSALYLCASTLRFQGHSHGYTFGSGTRLTVV.